This T cell receptor (beta chain) was recovered during a study of Tregs in tolerant kidney transplant recipients. Study summary: The nonmyeloablative bone marrow transplants came from related graft donors, with transient mixed chimerism.

This CDR3 has 13 residues. Trimming took 2 bases from V and 9 from J; bases not matched to a gene: 4. Germline V lookup: CDR1 GTSNPN, CDR2 SVGIG (reference sequence). Thawed PBMCs were rested overnight at 37°C with around 200 IU/ml IL-2 before regulatory T cell sorting. The repertoire was sequenced with immunoSEQ multiplex PCR; TCRdb's copy has only in-frame clones and lacks some. The data contain about 73,000 clones, 80% to 95% of them singletons. A note on this clone: As yet, its antigen is unknown.

Study-wide points: This study did not directly address biological reproducibility.

The specimen comprised Tregs from blood, sampled before the transplant. V gene TRBV30 combines with J gene TRBJ2-1; 10 bases line up with TRBD2. This clonotype was obtained from a human donor who received a combined kidney and bone marrow transplant. The CDR3 loop is CAWSKLAGSEQFF. CDR3 DNA: TGTGCCTGGAGTAAACTAGCGGGGAGTGAGCAGTTCTTC.